This TCR beta chain was found in a study of CD8+CD57+ T cells in acquired aplastic anemia. Points from the study as a whole: No significant patient-versus-control difference appeared in CD8+ Simpson's diversity.

By flow cytometry, patients selected for sequencing had shown an expansion of CD8+CD57+ cells. Comment on this clonotype: Its target is unknown.

The use of genomic DNA as template underpinned the TCR beta VDJ and CDR3 profiling. TCRdb independently ran MiXCR on the reads; one entry per CDR3 protein. Found here are roughly 240,000 distinct CDR3 sequences, approximately 45% of them singletons; the top ten hold 7.8%. CDR3 size: 10 residues. Germline V CDR1 and CDR2: ENHRY, SYGVKD. V shed 11 bases and J shed 4 bases, with 8 bases lying between them. Material: sorted CD4+, CD8+, or CD8+CD57+ T cells (not recorded which) from PBMCs. The rearrangement links TRBV10-3 to TRBJ1-2; D call uncertain. The sequence derives from a human donor with aplastic anemia. The CDR3 loop is CAPRPYGYTF. DNA of the CDR3: TGTGCCCCTCGGCCCTATGGCTACACCTTC.